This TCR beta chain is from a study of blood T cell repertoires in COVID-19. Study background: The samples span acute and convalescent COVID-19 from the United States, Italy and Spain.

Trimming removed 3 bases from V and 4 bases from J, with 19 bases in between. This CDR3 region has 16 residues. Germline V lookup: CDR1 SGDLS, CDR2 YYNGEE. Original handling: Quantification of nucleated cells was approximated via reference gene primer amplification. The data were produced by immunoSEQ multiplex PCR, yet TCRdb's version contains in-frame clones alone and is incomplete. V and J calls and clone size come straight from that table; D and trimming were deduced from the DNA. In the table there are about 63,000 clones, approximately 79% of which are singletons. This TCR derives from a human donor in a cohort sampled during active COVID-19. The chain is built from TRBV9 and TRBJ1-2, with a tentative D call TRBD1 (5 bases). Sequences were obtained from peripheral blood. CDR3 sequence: CASSGQTDVLGYGYTF. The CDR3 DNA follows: TGTGCCAGCAGCGGCCAGACAGACGTCCTAGGCTATGGCTACACCTTC.